A selection of T cell receptor beta chains follows, all from one sample in a study of T cell clones after liver transplantation. Here immunoSEQ multiplex PCR was the method, and the copy in TCRdb shows in-frame clones only, minus some. The sample lists approximately 65,000 clones; more than 85% were seen once. The sample in question was CD4+ T cells from blood, obtained about 27 months after liver transplant. The source is a human patient who received a liver transplant. Some T cells may be graft donor cells. CDR3s include the opening cysteine and the closing phenylalanine or tryptophan. Fields, in order: D gene, J gene, V gene, CDR3 length, clone size, CDR3 protein, CDR3 DNA. A D gene is named only where the DNA matches it firmly. Size values are once, few and many counts, or a class for expanded clones, and some rows have none.

TRBD2,TRBJ2-1,TRBV27,19,NA,CASSLVFAGAALSYNEQFF,TGTGCCAGCAGTTTAGTCTTCGCGGGAGCGGCCCTCTCCTACAATGAGCAGTTCTTC
NA,TRBJ2-7,TRBV9,14,NA,CASSVAGTTYEQYF,TGTGCCAGCAGCGTAGCCGGGACCACCTACGAGCAGTACTTC
NA,TRBJ1-4,TRBV9,14,NA,CASSVDPYHEKLFF,TGTGCCAGCAGCGTAGACCCTTACCATGAAAAACTGTTTTTT
TRBD2,TRBJ2-7,TRBV28,12,NA,CASLAGTYEQYF,TGTGCCAGCCTAGCGGGAACCTACGAGCAGTACTTC
NA,TRBJ2-1,TRBV19,16,NA,CASSPREGEGLNEQFF,TGTGCCAGTAGTCCCCGTGAGGGGGAGGGCCTCAATGAGCAGTTCTTC
TRBD1,TRBJ2-3,TRBV19,16,NA,CASSTGTAASTDTQYF,TGTGCCAGTAGTACAGGGACAGCAGCTAGCACAGATACGCAGTATTTT
NA,TRBJ2-2,TRBV11-2,15,NA,CASSLGGPNTGELFF,TGTGCCAGCAGCTTAGGGGGACCTAACACCGGGGAGCTGTTTTTT
NA,TRBJ1-3,TRBV11-3,13,NA,CASSPSSGNTIYF,TGTGCCAGCAGCCCATCCTCTGGAAACACCATATATTTT
NA,TRBJ2-2,TRBV7-3,16,NA,CASSLTARAGTGELFF,TGTGCCAGCAGCTTAACGGCCAGGGCGGGCACCGGGGAGCTGTTTTTT
NA,TRBJ2-7,TRBV5-1,11,NA,CASSLGPEQYF,TGCGCCAGCAGCTTAGGCCCCGAGCAGTACTTC
TRBD1,TRBJ2-3,TRBV7-3,16,NA,CASSGMGQGAGDTQYF,TGTGCCAGCAGCGGGATGGGACAGGGGGCGGGAGATACGCAGTATTTT
NA,TRBJ1-6,TRBV25-1,11,NA,CASGLGLTLHF,TGTGCCAGCGGCCTAGGGCTCACCCTCCACTTT
NA,TRBJ2-4,TRBV18,13,NA,CASSPGHVDIQYF,TGTGCCAGCTCGCCGGGACACGTGGACATTCAGTACTTC
NA,TRBJ2-1,TRBV27,19,NA,CASSYKGKGGGPIGDEQFF,TGTGCCAGCAGTTACAAAGGAAAAGGGGGAGGGCCGATAGGCGATGAGCAGTTCTTC
TRBD2,TRBJ2-3,TRBV19,15,NA,CASRRLAVSTDTQYF,TGTGCCAGTAGACGACTAGCGGTTAGCACAGATACGCAGTATTTT
TRBD1,TRBJ1-4,TRBV11-2,15,NA,CASSLVDRGLVKLFF,TGTGCCAGCAGCTTAGTCGACAGGGGGCTGGTAAAACTGTTTTTT
NA,TRBJ1-1,TRBV5-1,13,NA,CASSYTGNTEAFF,TGCGCCAGCAGCTATACCGGGAACACTGAAGCTTTCTTT
TRBD1,TRBJ2-7,TRBV5-8,14,NA,CASSIRDSPYEQYF,TGTGCCAGCAGCATCCGGGACAGCCCCTACGAGCAGTACTTC
TRBD2,TRBJ2-3,TRBV5-4,16,NA,CASSSILAGSTDTQYF,TGTGCCAGCAGCTCTATATTAGCGGGGAGCACAGATACGCAGTATTTT
TRBD1,TRBJ2-5,TRBV15,16,once,CATSRSTGTGEETQYF,TGTGCCACCAGCAGATCAACTGGGACAGGGGAAGAGACCCAGTACTTC
NA,TRBJ2-7,TRBV28,13,NA,CASSQSNSYEQYF,TGTGCCAGCTCCCAGAGTAACTCCTACGAGCAGTACTTC
NA,TRBJ1-5,TRBV5-8,14,medium-sized,CASRQTGKGTPQHF,TGTGCCAGCAGACAGACAGGAAAAGGGACGCCCCAGCATTTT
NA,TRBJ1-5,TRBV27,14,NA,CASARAGGGQPQHF,TGTGCCAGCGCCCGTGCCGGGGGCGGTCAGCCCCAGCATTTT
TRBD2,TRBJ2-1,TRBV11-3,16,NA,CASSRPRAGLGNEQFF,TGTGCCAGCAGCCGACCCCGAGCGGGACTAGGCAATGAGCAGTTCTTC
TRBD2,TRBJ2-3,TRBV7-6,15,once,CASSSPAGGPDTQYF,TGTGCCAGCAGCTCCCCAGCGGGAGGCCCAGATACGCAGTATTTT
NA,TRBJ1-1,TRBV27,13,NA,CASSLTRDTEAFF,TGTGCCAGCAGTTTAACCAGGGACACTGAAGCTTTCTTT
NA,TRBJ2-2,TRBV2,12,NA,CASSERTGELFF,TGTGCCAGCAGTGAACGTACCGGGGAGCTGTTTTTT
TRBD2,TRBJ2-3,TRBV29-1,15,NA,CSAPPLAGVTDTQYF,TGCAGCGCCCCCCCGCTGGCGGGGGTCACAGATACGCAGTATTTT
NA,TRBJ1-4,TRBV30,16,NA,CAWSVLPTGTNEKLFF,TGTGCCTGGAGTGTACTCCCCACAGGAACTAATGAAAAACTGTTTTTT
TRBD1,TRBJ2-7,TRBV11-3,13,NA,CASSRTGLYEQYF,TGTGCCAGCAGCCGGACAGGGCTCTACGAGCAGTACTTC
NA,TRBJ2-1,TRBV5-1,16,NA,CASSLTSSSSYNEQFF,TGCGCCAGCAGTCTCACTAGCTCGAGCTCCTACAATGAGCAGTTCTTC
NA,TRBJ2-3,TRBV28,14,once,CASRRAGATDTQYF,TGTGCCAGCAGACGCGCCGGGGCCACAGATACGCAGTATTTT
TRBD1,TRBJ1-2,TRBV28,13,NA,CASSFGQGGGYTF,TGTGCCAGCAGTTTCGGACAGGGCGGCGGCTACACCTTC
NA,TRBJ1-1,TRBV28,11,NA,CASRGDGEAFF,TGTGCCAGCAGGGGGGACGGTGAAGCTTTCTTT
NA,TRBJ1-5,TRBV5-6,15,NA,CASSPSRASNQPQHF,TGTGCCAGCAGTCCGTCCAGGGCTAGCAATCAGCCCCAGCATTTT
TRBD1,TRBJ1-1,TRBV5-1,14,once,CASSPQGSSTEAFF,TGCGCCAGCAGCCCACAGGGGTCGAGCACTGAAGCTTTCTTT
TRBD2,TRBJ2-3,TRBV5-1,15,once,CASRPELAGTDTQYF,TGCGCCAGCAGACCGGAACTAGCGGGGACAGATACGCAGTATTTT
TRBD2,TRBJ2-3,TRBV6-1,19,NA,CASSEGWWTSGRKGNTQYF,TGTGCCAGCAGTGAAGGGTGGTGGACTAGCGGGAGAAAGGGCAATACGCAGTATTTT
TRBD2,TRBJ2-1,TRBV28,15,NA,CASRLAGGPGNEQFF,TGTGCCAGCAGGTTAGCGGGAGGGCCGGGAAATGAGCAGTTCTTC
TRBD1,TRBJ1-1,TRBV27,16,NA,CASRPLDRGGGTKAFF,TGTGCCAGCAGACCTTTGGACAGGGGAGGCGGCACGAAGGCTTTCTTT
TRBD1,TRBJ2-3,TRBV10-3,15,NA,CAIKDRPLDTDTQYF,TGTGCCATCAAGGACAGGCCTCTTGACACAGATACGCAGTATTTT
TRBD2,TRBJ2-1,TRBV9,16,NA,CASSVGGTSVPNEQFF,TGTGCCAGCAGCGTAGGGGGGACTAGCGTCCCAAATGAGCAGTTCTTC
NA,TRBJ2-2,TRBV19,12,NA,CASSIGTGELFF,TGTGCCAGTAGTATAGGGACCGGGGAGCTGTTTTTT
TRBD1,TRBJ1-6,TRBV7-9,16,NA,CASSLGTGTANSPLHF,TGTGCCAGCAGCTTAGGCACCGGGACAGCAAATTCACCCCTCCACTTT
TRBD1,TRBJ1-2,TRBV5-4,16,few,CASSEGRQGFFYGYTF,TGTGCCAGCAGCGAGGGCCGACAGGGATTTTTTTATGGCTACACCTTC
NA,TRBJ1-3,TRBV9,15,NA,CASSPQGFSGNTIYF,TGTGCCAGCAGCCCGCAGGGGTTTTCTGGAAACACCATATATTTT
NA,TRBJ2-1,TRBV7-2,15,NA,CASSLALSGSNEQFF,TGTGCCAGCAGCTTAGCGTTGTCAGGGAGCAATGAGCAGTTCTTC
NA,TRBJ2-7,TRBV6-7,15,NA,CASSYWRTEHYEQYF,TGTGCCAGCAGTTACTGGCGCACAGAACACTACGAGCAGTACTTC
TRBD2,TRBJ2-7,TRBV29-1,13,NA,CSVSTSGSLGQYF,TGCAGCGTTTCTACTAGCGGGAGTTTGGGGCAGTACTTC
NA,TRBJ2-7,TRBV7-9,12,few,CASSPPAGEQYF,TGTGCCAGCAGCCCCCCTGCGGGCGAGCAGTACTTC
NA,TRBJ2-5,TRBV4-2,15,once,CASSQGGAEEETQYF,TGTGCCAGCAGCCAAGGGGGGGCGGAAGAGGAGACCCAGTACTTC
NA,TRBJ1-4,TRBV5-5,15,NA,CASSLGTGGFEKLFF,TGTGCCAGCAGCCTCGGGACGGGCGGCTTTGAAAAACTGTTTTTT